This T cell receptor (beta chain) was sequenced for a study of T cells in Graves' hyperthyroidism and ophthalmopathy. This clonotype was counted ten times or more. What it binds is unknown. Per germline, CDR1 LNHDA and CDR2 SQIVND (reference sequence). The CDR3 spans 13 residues. Trimming shortened V by 4 bases and J by 4 bases, and 11 bases separated the two germline ends. Patients were excluded for uncontrolled infection, other autoimmune disease, pregnancy or lactation. Each diagnosis was grounded in clinical symptoms, serum thyroxine and TRAb, thyroid ultrasound, and orbital computed tomography. RNA transcripts provided the source from which TCR beta CDR3 regions were amplified. When the TCR CDR3 underwent first-round RT-PCR, the HTBI primer set was used. TCRdb redid the calling of the multiplex PCR reads with MiXCR, one entry per CDR3 protein. The table lists around 450,000 distinct CDR3 sequences, more than 15% of them singletons.

Study-wide findings and caveats: Blood held most thyroid clonotypes expanded above 0.001 frequency. For ophthalmopathy, model prediction preceded onset by a median about 6 months.

This receptor was taken from a woman aged 18-30 years with Graves' hyperthyroidism. Sequencing was carried out using blood. The chain has TRBV19 and TRBJ2-7; D remains ambiguous. This CDR3 reads CASSRTYSYEQYF. DNA for the CDR3: TGTGCCAGTAGTAGGACGTATTCGTACGAGCAGTACTTC.